The 14 T cell receptor beta chains below were found in one sample sequenced in a study of siplizumab effects on memory and regulatory T cells. Data came from immunoSEQ multiplex PCR; TCRdb stores just in-frame clones and leaves some out. The sample contains about 91,000 clones, 80% to 95% of which appear only once. Source material: CD8+ T cells sorted from blood. Receptors were obtained from a human donor in good health.

This chain uses TRBV4-1 with TRBJ2-5, with 10 bases lining up with TRBD2. The germline V gene has CDR1 MGHRA and CDR2 YSYEKL. V trimming: 3 bases; J trimming: 5 bases; junction bases outside the gene matches: 6. The CDR3 has 15 amino acids. The CDR3 DNA is TGCGCCAGCAGCCACCTAGCGGGGGCAGGGGAGACCCAGTACTTC. As protein: CASSHLAGAGETQYF.

This sequence joins TRBV5-6 and TRBJ1-2, with 11 bases fitting TRBD1. In germline, CDR1 is SGHDT, CDR2 YYEEEE. V shed 3 bases and J 5 bases; nucleotides not matched to a gene: 6. The CDR3 extends over 15 amino acids. The CDR3 DNA follows: TGTGCCAGCAGCTCACCGGGACAGGGGGAATATGGCTACACCTTC. This codes for CASSSPGQGEYGYTF.

This clone has more than one count but fewer than ten. The chain combines TRBV2 with TRBJ1-1; 8 bases fit TRBD1. The germline CDR1 and CDR2 sequences are SNHLY and FYNNEI. V was clipped by 2 bases and J by 9 bases; unmatched bases: 5. The CDR3 contains 13 residues. The CDR3 loop reads CASSETGTGKAFF. In DNA, the CDR3 is TGTGCCAGCAGTGAAACAGGGACAGGAAAAGCTTTCTTT.

This CDR3 is CASRQTGQSYNSPLHF. CDR3 in DNA: TGTGCCAGCAGGCAAACAGGACAGAGTTATAATTCACCCCTCCACTTT. The V gene is TRBV7-9, the J gene TRBJ1-6, with D perhaps matching TRBD1 (6 bases). Germline assignment: CDR1 SEHNR and CDR2 FQNEAQ (reference sequence). Trimming took off 6 bases at V and 4 bases at J, with 16 bases between the two ends. This CDR3 contains 16 residues.

The chain has TRBV2 and TRBJ2-5, with 12 bases matching TRBD2. The CDR3 totals 15 residues. The V gene's germline CDR1 is SNHLY and CDR2 FYNNEI. Germline trimming cut 5 bases from V and 1 base from J; bases unmatched to any gene: 2. This CDR3 is CASSLTSGGQETQYF. CDR3 DNA: TGTGCCAGCAGTTTGACTAGCGGGGGCCAAGAGACCCAGTACTTC.

In its sample, this clone was seen a few times. The V call is TRBV19, the J call TRBJ2-2, with TRBD2 matching 11 bases. J was trimmed by 4 bases and V by 6 bases; bases with no gene match: 4. Germline V lookup: CDR1 LNHDA, CDR2 SQIVND (reference sequence). The CDR3 length is 15 residues. CDR3 sequence reads: CASSLAGGLTGELFF. In DNA form, the CDR3 reads TGTGCCAGTAGCCTAGCGGGAGGCCTCACCGGGGAGCTGTTTTTT.

The rearrangement uses TRBV7-9 and TRBJ1-5; 9 bases are a match to TRBD1. This CDR3 has 15 residues. Germline assignment: CDR1 SEHNR and CDR2 FQNEAQ (reference sequence). V lost 5 bases and J lost 7; bases outside the gene matches: 9. The CDR3 DNA reads TGTGCCAGCAGCCCTAGTGGGACAGGGATACAGCCCCAGCATTTT. Protein: CASSPSGTGIQPQHF.

The chain carries TRBV2 and TRBJ2-3, with D perhaps TRBD2 (6 bases). Germline lookup yields CDR1 SNHLY and CDR2 FYNNEI. There are 17 residues in the CDR3. Trimming stripped 1 base from V and 4 bases from J, with 18 bases between. In DNA form, the CDR3 reads TGTGCCAGCAGTGAAGAAAGCGGGTGGCAGGGATCAGATACGCAGTATTTT. This gives the protein CASSEESGWQGSDTQYF.

J is TRBJ2-7 and V is TRBV19, with 12 positions matching TRBD2. Germline V gives CDR1 LNHDA, CDR2 SQIVND (reference sequence). Losses at the gene ends were 5 bases for V and 3 bases for J; bases not matched to a gene: 11. There are 17 residues in the CDR3. Here the CDR3 reads CASSHASGRADHYEQYF. CDR3 DNA: TGTGCCAGTAGTCATGCTAGCGGGAGGGCCGATCACTACGAGCAGTACTTC.

The chain carries TRBV5-8 and TRBJ1-2; 9 nucleotides agree with TRBD1. The CDR3 extends over 13 amino acids. The ends lost 0 bases at V and 6 bases at J; junction bases unmatched: 0. Germline V gene lookup returns CDR1 SGHTS and CDR2 YDEGEE. Written as DNA, the CDR3 is TGTGCCAGCAGCTTGGGACAGGGGGATGGCTACACCTTC. Encoded protein: CASSLGQGDGYTF.

J is TRBJ2-6 and V is TRBV7-3; no firm D call. This CDR3 spans 15 amino acids. The germline V and J ends were trimmed by 1 base and 5 bases, with 9 bases remaining between them. The germline CDR1 and CDR2 sequences are SGHTA and FQGTGA. CDR3 loop: CASSLNLGRANVLTF. The CDR3 DNA follows: TGTGCCAGCAGCTTAAATCTGGGAAGGGCCAACGTCCTGACTTTC. Together with reference TRBV7-3 and TRBJ2-6, the CDR3 gives the full variable domain: GAGVSQTPSNKVTEKGKYVELRCDPISGHTALYWYRQSLGQGPEFLIYFQGTGAADDSGLPNDRFFAVRPEGSVSTLKIQRTERGDSAVYLCASSLNLGRANVLTFGAGSRLTVL.

V usage is TRBV6-6 and J usage is TRBJ2-3; unclear D gene. V was cut by 5 bases and J by 0 bases, with 6 bases left in between. This CDR3 has 13 amino acids. CDR1 is MNHNY, CDR2 SVGAGI, per germline (reference sequence). The CDR3 loop reads CASSDHSTDTQYF. CDR3 nucleotide sequence: TGTGCCAGCAGTGATCATAGCACAGATACGCAGTATTTT.

The chain uses TRBV29-1 and TRBJ1-1; D unclear. Germline V gene sequence: CDR1 SQVTM, CDR2 ANQGSEA. Deletions cut 7 bases from V and 0 bases from J, with 6 bases between. The CDR3 is made up of 11 amino acids. CDR3 DNA sequence: TGCAGCGGAAGGCTGAACACTGAAGCTTTCTTT. Protein product: CSGRLNTEAFF.

This sequence joins TRBV14 and TRBJ1-2; no definite D call. Trimming shortened V by 0 bases and J by 8 bases, and 22 bases separated the two germline ends. Germline V gene sequence: CDR1 SGHDN, CDR2 FVKESK. The CDR3 spans 17 residues. Here the CDR3 DNA reads TGTGCCAGCAGCCAAGACTCAGGCATTCCCATCAGTAGCGGCTACACCTTC. Translated, it gives CASSQDSGIPISSGYTF.